This TCR beta chain stems from a study of cytomegalovirus exposure and HLA in healthy donors. As regards this clone: Its antigen is unknown.

Whole-study results and caveats: Rarity held for most TCR sequences, but there were some public TCRs that occurred in many donors.

A multiplex PCR was run with 60 Vbeta primers and 13 Jbeta primers. Profiled with immunoSEQ multiplex PCR; TCRdb holds only in-frame clones, not every one. The sample includes about 140,000 clones, approximately 86% of them seen just once. CDR3 length: 16 residues. CDR1 and CDR2 from the germline V gene are MNHEY and SMNVEV (reference sequence). J lost 4 bases, V lost 6 bases, and 11 bases had no gene match. The rearrangement links TRBV27 to TRBJ2-1; 8 bases agree with TRBD2. The clonotype comes from a woman aged 40 to 50 in good health and CMV-seronegative. Sequencing was done on a sample of PBMCs. The CDR3 sequence is CASRSLLAVPYNEQFF. CDR3 bases: TGTGCCAGCAGATCCCTACTAGCGGTCCCTTACAATGAGCAGTTCTTC.